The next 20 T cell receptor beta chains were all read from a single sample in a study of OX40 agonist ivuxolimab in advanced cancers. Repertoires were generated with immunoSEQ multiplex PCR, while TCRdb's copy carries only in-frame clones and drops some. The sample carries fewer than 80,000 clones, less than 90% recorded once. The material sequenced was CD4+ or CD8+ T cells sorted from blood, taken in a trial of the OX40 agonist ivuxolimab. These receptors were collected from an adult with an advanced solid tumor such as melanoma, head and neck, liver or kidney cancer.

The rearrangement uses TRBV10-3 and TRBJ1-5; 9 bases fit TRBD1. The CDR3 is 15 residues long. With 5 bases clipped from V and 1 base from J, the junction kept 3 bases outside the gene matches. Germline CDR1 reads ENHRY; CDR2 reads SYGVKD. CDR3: CAISRTGESNQPQHF. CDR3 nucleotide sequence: TGTGCCATCAGTCGGACAGGGGAAAGCAATCAGCCCCAGCATTTT.

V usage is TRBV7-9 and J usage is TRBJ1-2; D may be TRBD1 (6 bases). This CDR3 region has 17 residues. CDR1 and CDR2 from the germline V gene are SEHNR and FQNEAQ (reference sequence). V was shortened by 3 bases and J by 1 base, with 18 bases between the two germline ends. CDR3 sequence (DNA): TGTGCCAGCAGCTTCGGGTTCGGACAGAGATATAACTATGGCTACACCTTC. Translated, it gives CASSFGFGQRYNYGYTF.

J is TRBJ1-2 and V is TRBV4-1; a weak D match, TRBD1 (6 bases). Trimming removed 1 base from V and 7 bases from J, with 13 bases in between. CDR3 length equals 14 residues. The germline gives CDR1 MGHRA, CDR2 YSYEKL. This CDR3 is CASSQGTGYGGYTF. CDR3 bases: TGCGCCAGCAGCCAAGGAACAGGGTATGGTGGCTACACCTTC.

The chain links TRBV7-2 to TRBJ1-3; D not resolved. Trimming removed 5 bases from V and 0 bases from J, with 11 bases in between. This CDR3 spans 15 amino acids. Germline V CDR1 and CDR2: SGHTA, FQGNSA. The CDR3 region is CASSPPKSSGNTIYF. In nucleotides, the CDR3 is TGTGCCAGCAGCCCCCCCAAGAGCTCTGGAAACACCATATATTTT.

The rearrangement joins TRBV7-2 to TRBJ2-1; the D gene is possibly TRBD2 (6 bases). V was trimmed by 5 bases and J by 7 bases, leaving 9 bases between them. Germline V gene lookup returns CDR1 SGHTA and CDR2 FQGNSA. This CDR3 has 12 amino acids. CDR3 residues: CASSDGGNEQFF. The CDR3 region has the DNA TGTGCCAGCAGCGATGGGGGGAATGAGCAGTTCTTC.

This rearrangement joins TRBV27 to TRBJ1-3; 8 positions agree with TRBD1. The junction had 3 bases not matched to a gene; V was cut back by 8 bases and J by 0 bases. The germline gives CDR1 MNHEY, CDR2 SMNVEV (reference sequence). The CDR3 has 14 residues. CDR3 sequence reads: CASGDRSSGNTIYF. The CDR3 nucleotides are TGTGCCAGCGGGGACAGGAGCTCTGGAAACACCATATATTTT.

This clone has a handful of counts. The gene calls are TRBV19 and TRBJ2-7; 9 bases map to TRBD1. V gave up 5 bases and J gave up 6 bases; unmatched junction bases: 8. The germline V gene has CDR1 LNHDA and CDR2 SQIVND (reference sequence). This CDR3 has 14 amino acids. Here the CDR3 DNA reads TGTGCCAGTAGTGACCCGGGACAGGGCGTCGAGCAGTACTTC. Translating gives CASSDPGQGVEQYF.

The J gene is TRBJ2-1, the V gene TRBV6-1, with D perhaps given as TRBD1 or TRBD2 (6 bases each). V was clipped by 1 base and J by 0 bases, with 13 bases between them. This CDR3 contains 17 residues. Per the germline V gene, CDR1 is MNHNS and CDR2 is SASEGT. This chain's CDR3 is CASSEEGGESSYNEQFF. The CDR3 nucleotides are TGTGCCAGCAGTGAAGAGGGGGGAGAAAGCTCCTACAATGAGCAGTTCTTC.

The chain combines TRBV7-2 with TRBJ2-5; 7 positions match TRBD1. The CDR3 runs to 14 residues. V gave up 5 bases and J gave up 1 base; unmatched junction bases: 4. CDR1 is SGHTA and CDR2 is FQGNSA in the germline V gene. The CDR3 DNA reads TGTGCCAGCAGCCTCGGACAGGCCCAAGAGACCCAGTACTTC. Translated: CASSLGQAQETQYF.

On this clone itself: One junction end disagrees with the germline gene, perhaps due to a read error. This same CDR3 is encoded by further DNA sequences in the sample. The CDR3 region is CASSLGNAGQPQHF. Here the CDR3 DNA reads TGCGCCAGCAGCTTAGGCAACGCGGGTCAGCCCCAGCATTTT. This rearrangement joins TRBV7-8 to TRBJ1-5; no reliable D call. The V gene's germline CDR1 is SGHVS and CDR2 FQNEAQ. This CDR3 comprises 14 residues.

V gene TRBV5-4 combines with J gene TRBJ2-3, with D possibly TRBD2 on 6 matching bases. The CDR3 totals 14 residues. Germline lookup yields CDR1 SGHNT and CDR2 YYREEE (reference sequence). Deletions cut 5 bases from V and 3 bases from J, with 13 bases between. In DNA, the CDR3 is TGTGCCAGCAGTAAGGGACTGAAGACAGATACGCAGTATTTT. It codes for CASSKGLKTDTQYF. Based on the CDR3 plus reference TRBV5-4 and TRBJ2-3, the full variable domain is ETGVTQSPTHLIKTRGQQVTLRCSSQSGHNTVSWYQQALGQGPQFIFQYYREEENGRGNFPPRFSGLQFPNYSSELNVNALELDDSALYLCASSKGLKTDTQYFGPGTRLTVL.

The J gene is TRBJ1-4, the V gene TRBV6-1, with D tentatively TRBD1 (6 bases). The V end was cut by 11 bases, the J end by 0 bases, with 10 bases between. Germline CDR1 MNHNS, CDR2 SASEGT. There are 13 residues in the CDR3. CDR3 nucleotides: TGTGCCGCCCGACAGGCAACTAATGAAAAACTGTTTTTT. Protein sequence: CAARQATNEKLFF.

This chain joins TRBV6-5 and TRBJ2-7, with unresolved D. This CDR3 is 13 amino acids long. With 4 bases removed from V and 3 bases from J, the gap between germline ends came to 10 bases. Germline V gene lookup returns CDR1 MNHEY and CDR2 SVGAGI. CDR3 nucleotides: TGTGCCAGCAGTTTGGGCAGCGTCTACGAGCAGTACTTC. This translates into CASSLGSVYEQYF.

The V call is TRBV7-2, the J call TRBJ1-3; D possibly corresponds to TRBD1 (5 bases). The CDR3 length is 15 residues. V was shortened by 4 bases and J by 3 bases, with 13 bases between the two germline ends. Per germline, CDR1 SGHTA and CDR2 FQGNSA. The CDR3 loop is CASSSLDRFGNTIYF. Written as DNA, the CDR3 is TGTGCCAGCAGCTCCCTAGACAGATTTGGAAACACCATATATTTT.

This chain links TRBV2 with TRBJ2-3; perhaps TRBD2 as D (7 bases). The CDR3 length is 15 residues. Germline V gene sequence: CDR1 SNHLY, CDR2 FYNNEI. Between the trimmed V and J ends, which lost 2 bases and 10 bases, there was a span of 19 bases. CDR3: CASSEISGGPVAQYF. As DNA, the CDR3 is TGTGCCAGCAGTGAAATTTCGGGGGGCCCTGTTGCGCAGTATTTT. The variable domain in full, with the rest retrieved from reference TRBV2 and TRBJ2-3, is EPEVTQTPSHQVTQMGQEVILRCVPISNHLYFYWYRQILGQKVEFLVSFYNNEISEKSEIFDDQFSVERPDGSNFTLKIRSTKLEDSAMYFCASSEISGGPVAQYFGPGTRLTVL.

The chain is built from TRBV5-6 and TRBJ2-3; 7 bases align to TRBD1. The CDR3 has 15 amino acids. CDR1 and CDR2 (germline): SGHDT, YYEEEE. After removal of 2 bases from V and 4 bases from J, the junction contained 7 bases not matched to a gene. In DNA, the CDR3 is TGTGCCAGCAGCTTAAGTCAGGGGGTCCCAGATACGCAGTATTTT. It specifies CASSLSQGVPDTQYF.

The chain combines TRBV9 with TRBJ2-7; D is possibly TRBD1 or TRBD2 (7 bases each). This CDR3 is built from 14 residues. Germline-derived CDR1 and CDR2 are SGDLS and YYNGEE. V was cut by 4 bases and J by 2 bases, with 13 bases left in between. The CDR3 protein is CASSRQGGTYEQYF. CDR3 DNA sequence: TGTGCCAGCAGCCGCCAGGGGGGGACCTACGAGCAGTACTTC.

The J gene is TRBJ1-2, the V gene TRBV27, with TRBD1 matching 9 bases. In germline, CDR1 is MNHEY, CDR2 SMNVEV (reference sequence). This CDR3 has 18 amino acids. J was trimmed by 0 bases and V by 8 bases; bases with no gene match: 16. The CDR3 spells CASGAGSGQGRANYGYTF. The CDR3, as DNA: TGTGCCAGCGGAGCGGGTTCGGGACAGGGACGAGCTAACTATGGCTACACCTTC.

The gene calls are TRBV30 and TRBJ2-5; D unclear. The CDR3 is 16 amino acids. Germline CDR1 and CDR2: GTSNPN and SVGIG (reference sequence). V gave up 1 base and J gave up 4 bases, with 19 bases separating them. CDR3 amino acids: CAWSDPRVGYGETQYF. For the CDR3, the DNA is TGTGCCTGGAGTGACCCACGGGTGGGCTACGGAGAGACCCAGTACTTC.

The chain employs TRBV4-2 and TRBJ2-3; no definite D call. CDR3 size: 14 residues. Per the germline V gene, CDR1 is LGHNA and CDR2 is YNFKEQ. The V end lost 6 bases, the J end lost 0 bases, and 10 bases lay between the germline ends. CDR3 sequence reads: CASRGGPSTDTQYF. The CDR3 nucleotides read TGTGCCAGCAGGGGCGGACCTAGCACAGATACGCAGTATTTT.